The 29 T cell receptor beta chains below all came from one sample that was sequenced in a study of OX40 agonist ivuxolimab in advanced cancers. Generated by immunoSEQ multiplex PCR, the TCRdb table keeps only in-frame clones and is missing some. Of about 48,000 clones in the sample, more than 80% are singletons; the top ten hold approximately 1.1%. The specimen comprised CD4+ or CD8+ T cells sorted from blood, sampled in a trial of the OX40 agonist ivuxolimab. Receptor source: an adult with an advanced solid tumor such as melanoma, head and neck, liver or kidney cancer.

This clone was counted once. V and J are TRBV18 and TRBJ1-2; possible D gene TRBD1, 5 bases. Between the trimmed V and J ends, which lost 1 base and 5 bases, there was a span of 11 bases. The CDR3 is made up of 14 amino acids. The germline V gene has CDR1 KGHSH and CDR2 LQKENI. The CDR3 spells CASSPQPGSYGYTF. CDR3 nucleotides: TGTGCCAGCTCACCACAGCCAGGGAGTTATGGCTACACCTTC.

The CDR3 is CASSFVQLNQPQHF. The CDR3 DNA reads TGTGCCAGCAGTTTTGTACAGCTCAATCAGCCCCAGCATTTT. This chain connects TRBV6-5 to TRBJ1-5; D uncertain. CDR3 length: 14 amino acids. V gave up 4 bases and J gave up 3 bases, with 10 bases separating them. Germline CDR1 and CDR2: MNHEY and SVGAGI.

This chain links TRBV7-9 with TRBJ2-3; D is ambiguous. Trimming removed 2 bases at V and 0 bases at J, with 9 bases between. The germline gives CDR1 SEHNR, CDR2 FQNEAQ (reference sequence). This CDR3 contains 15 residues. CDR3 nucleotides: TGTGCCAGCAGCTTACGGTACCAGAGCACAGATACGCAGTATTTT. Amino acid sequence: CASSLRYQSTDTQYF.

The rearrangement joins TRBV10-1 to TRBJ2-1, with 7 bases that match TRBD1. V lost 5 bases and J lost 8; bases outside the gene matches: 9. This CDR3 region has 14 residues. Germline-derived CDR1 and CDR2 are WNHNN and SYGVQD (reference sequence). CDR3 protein: CASSIRGRRDEQFF. The CDR3, as DNA: TGCGCCAGCAGTATTAGGGGGCGCAGGGATGAGCAGTTCTTC.

This chain joins TRBV11-2 and TRBJ1-3, with 10 bases aligning to TRBD1. CDR1 is SGHAT, CDR2 FQNNGV, per germline. The J segment lost 2 bases and the V segment lost 5 bases, leaving 3 bases of the junction unmatched. CDR3 length: 15 amino acids. The chain's CDR3 is CASSPTGGPGNTIYF. CDR3 DNA: TGTGCCAGCAGCCCGACAGGGGGCCCTGGAAACACCATATATTTT.

The chain carries TRBV5-1 and TRBJ2-4; D may be TRBD1 or TRBD2 (6 bases each). CDR1 and CDR2 (germline): SGHRS, YFSETQ. Between the trimmed V and J ends, which lost 4 bases and 5 bases, there was a span of 22 bases. The CDR3 sequence is 17 residues long. The CDR3 is CASSRGGGLGSQNIQYF. Written as DNA, the CDR3 is TGCGCCAGCAGCAGGGGTGGGGGGCTAGGCTCCCAAAACATTCAGTACTTC.

J is TRBJ2-1 and V is TRBV7-6; perhaps TRBD1 as D (6 bases). Germline loops: CDR1 SGHVS, CDR2 FNYEAQ. The CDR3 is made up of 17 amino acids. The ends were cut back, 5 bases at V and 0 bases at J, with 17 bases in the middle. The CDR3 nucleotides read TGTGCCAGCAGCCCAGGGATCGGACAGAGCTCCTACAATGAGCAGTTCTTC. Translation gives CASSPGIGQSSYNEQFF.

The sample holds a few counts of this clone. V is TRBV7-2 and J is TRBJ2-6; TRBD1 might be the D (6 bases). V was pared by 5 bases and J by 8 bases, with 13 bases between. This CDR3 is 14 amino acids long. CDR1 and CDR2 from the germline V gene are SGHTA and FQGNSA. The CDR3 coding sequence is TGTGCCAGCAGCCCCGGGACAAACACCAACGTCCTGACTTTC. This sequence encodes CASSPGTNTNVLTF.

The rearrangement uses TRBV10-3 and TRBJ2-3; TRBD2 matches at 15 bases. Germline V CDR1 and CDR2: ENHRY, SYGVKD. The J segment lost 5 bases and the V segment lost 10 bases, leaving 7 bases of the junction unmatched. The CDR3 covers 15 residues. The DNA for the CDR3 is TGTGCCACCGGGACTAGCGGGGGGCACGGAGATACGCAGTATTTT. Its protein product is CATGTSGGHGDTQYF.

The chain combines TRBV5-1 with TRBJ2-5; 7 bases map to TRBD1. V lost 0 bases to trimming and J lost 2 bases; unmatched junction nucleotides: 4. Looked up from germline, CDR1 is SGHRS and CDR2 is YFSETQ. This CDR3 has 15 residues. The CDR3 spells CASSLAGRGQETQYF. For the CDR3, the DNA is TGCGCCAGCAGCTTGGCCGGCAGGGGGCAAGAGACCCAGTACTTC.

This chain uses TRBV7-6 with TRBJ2-7; 8 bases are shared with TRBD1. The ends lost 0 bases at V and 3 bases at J; junction bases unmatched: 19. CDR1 is SGHVS, CDR2 FNYEAQ, per germline. The CDR3 contains 20 residues. The DNA for the CDR3 is TGTGCCAGCAGCTTAGCGGAGGCAGGGGGCTCTTATCAGGTTTACTACGAGCAGTACTTC. Translated, it gives CASSLAEAGGSYQVYYEQYF.

This clone was counted only a few times. The chain joins TRBV27 to TRBJ2-1; D perhaps matches TRBD1 (6 bases). CDR3 length: 19 residues. CDR1 is MNHEY, CDR2 SMNVEV, per germline (reference sequence). V gave up 5 bases and J gave up 0 bases, with 23 bases separating them. The CDR3 spells CASSAYPNRVGSSYNEQFF. CDR3 bases: TGTGCCAGCAGTGCGTACCCCAACAGGGTCGGCAGCTCCTACAATGAGCAGTTCTTC.

This clone was seen once. V gene TRBV5-1 combines with J gene TRBJ2-7, with D perhaps matching TRBD2 (6 bases). There are 15 residues in the CDR3. With 1 base removed from V and 2 bases from J, the gap between germline ends came to 13 bases. Germline V CDR1 and CDR2: SGHRS, YFSETQ. The CDR3 loop is CASSLYGGNTYEQYF. The CDR3 nucleotides read TGCGCCAGCAGCTTGTATGGCGGGAACACCTACGAGCAGTACTTC.

This clone has only one observation. This rearrangement joins TRBV29-1 to TRBJ1-1; D remains unclear. Between the trimmed V and J ends, which lost 6 bases and 8 bases, there was a span of 16 bases. Germline assignment: CDR1 SQVTM and CDR2 ANQGSEA. The CDR3 is 12 residues long. The CDR3 coding sequence is TGCAGCGTGGCCTCCAGTCGGTTCGAAGCTTTCTTT. It is translated as CSVASSRFEAFF.

The V gene is TRBV6-5, the J gene TRBJ1-2; D is perhaps TRBD1 (5 bases). V shed 2 bases and J shed 6 bases, with 10 bases lying between them. The CDR3 length is 13 residues. CDR1 MNHEY and CDR2 SVGAGI come from the germline V gene. The CDR3 protein is CASSYRGYDGYTF. CDR3 sequence (DNA): TGTGCCAGCAGTTACCGGGGGTACGATGGCTACACCTTC.

The CDR3 loop is CASSVVGSGGAHNEQFF. Here the CDR3 DNA reads TGTGCCAGCAGCGTAGTCGGTAGCGGGGGGGCCCACAATGAGCAGTTCTTC. The chain couples TRBV9 to TRBJ2-1; 11 bases agree with TRBD2. Germline trimming cut 0 bases from V and 5 bases from J; bases unmatched to any gene: 7. Looked up from germline, CDR1 is SGDLS and CDR2 is YYNGEE. The CDR3 runs 17 residues.

This clone was recorded once. The rearrangement joins TRBV4-2 to TRBJ2-7; TRBD2 agrees at 12 bases. Germline values: CDR1 LGHNA, CDR2 YNFKEQ. The CDR3 runs to 17 residues. V trimming: 4 bases; J trimming: 7 bases; junction bases outside the gene matches: 14. The CDR3 loop reads CASSPVTSGGTKGEQYF. The DNA of the CDR3 is TGTGCCAGCAGCCCTGTAACTAGCGGGGGGACCAAGGGTGAGCAGTACTTC.

For this clone: This sample also contains other DNA sequences that code for the same CDR3. The CDR3 is CASSFRGSGNTIYF. CDR3 in DNA: TGTGCCAGCAGCTTCAGGGGCTCTGGAAACACCATATATTTT. The chain uses TRBV9 and TRBJ1-3; perhaps TRBD1 as D (6 bases). In germline, CDR1 is SGDLS, CDR2 YYNGEE. Trimming cost V 4 bases and J 0 bases, with 8 bases left between them. The CDR3 loop spans 14 amino acids.

This clone was recorded only once. The rearrangement uses TRBV4-1 and TRBJ1-4; tentatively, D is TRBD1 (5 bases). V dropped 1 base and J dropped 2 bases, with 11 bases sitting between them. This CDR3 is 16 amino acids long. The germline V gene encodes CDR1 MGHRA and CDR2 YSYEKL. The CDR3 region is CASSQAPGPTNEKLFF. In nucleotides, the CDR3 is TGCGCCAGCAGCCAAGCTCCGGGACCGACTAATGAAAAACTGTTTTTT.

This clone was seen once. The CDR3 DNA sequence: TGTGCCAGCTCGGGGGGCCAGGCCCTCTATGGCTACACCTTC. Encoded protein: CASSGGQALYGYTF. The rearrangement uses TRBV19 and TRBJ1-2; tentative D call: TRBD1 (6 bases). Trimming removed 9 bases at V and 4 bases at J, with 18 bases between. The V gene's germline CDR1 is LNHDA and CDR2 SQIVND (reference sequence). This CDR3 has 14 amino acids.

This clone qualifies as medium-sized. The chain couples TRBV6-6 to TRBJ2-5; 7 positions match TRBD2. The CDR3 length is 14 residues. Germline V gene data show CDR1 as MNHNY and CDR2 as SVGAGI (reference sequence). V dropped 5 bases and J dropped 5; count of bases not matched to a gene: 8. This CDR3 is CASSPGRLRETQYF. The CDR3 nucleotides are TGTGCCAGCAGTCCCGGGAGGCTTAGGGAGACCCAGTACTTC.

The table lists this clone with a count of one. The chain combines TRBV4-1 with TRBJ2-1; D is possibly TRBD1 (6 bases). CDR1 and CDR2 (germline): MGHRA, YSYEKL. CDR3 length equals 16 residues. Trimming left V 3 bases short and J 6 bases short, with 18 bases between. CDR3 loop: CASSHWGRGSINEQFF. In DNA, the CDR3 is TGCGCCAGCAGCCACTGGGGAAGGGGGTCAATCAATGAGCAGTTCTTC.

The table lists this clone with a few counts. The CDR3 DNA reads as TGCAGCGTTAAGTGGGAAGCCGGAGGACAGGTTGGGGATCAGCCCCAGCATTTT. Its translation is CSVKWEAGGQVGDQPQHF. The rearrangement joins TRBV29-1 to TRBJ1-5, with 7 bases fitting TRBD1. Per germline, CDR1 SQVTM and CDR2 ANQGSEA. The CDR3 consists of 18 residues. V was clipped by 5 bases and J by 5 bases; unmatched bases: 21.

This sequence joins TRBV19 and TRBJ1-5, with D possibly matching TRBD1 (5 bases). CDR3 size: 16 residues. Germline assignment: CDR1 LNHDA and CDR2 SQIVND (reference sequence). Trimming took off 5 bases at V and 1 base at J, with 15 bases between the two ends. The CDR3 reads CASSRPGTNSNQPQHF. The CDR3 DNA follows: TGTGCCAGTAGTCGACCCGGGACTAACAGCAATCAGCCCCAGCATTTT.

The J gene is TRBJ2-7, the V gene TRBV10-3, with 7 bases aligning to TRBD2. CDR1 ENHRY and CDR2 SYGVKD come from the germline V gene. V was pared by 3 bases and J by 3 bases, with 5 bases of the junction left unmatched. This CDR3 has 14 residues. CDR3 region: CAISERTSSYEQYF. The CDR3 bases are TGTGCCATCAGTGAAAGGACTAGTAGCTACGAGCAGTACTTC.

This chain connects TRBV30 to TRBJ2-7; D tentatively reads TRBD1 or TRBD2 (5 bases each). Germline CDR1 GTSNPN, CDR2 SVGIG (reference sequence). The germline V and J ends were trimmed by 4 bases and 4 bases, with 17 bases remaining between them. The CDR3 contains 14 residues. The CDR3 coding sequence is TGTGCCTGGACCCGGGACCGATTAAGTTACGAGCAGTACTTC. Protein: CAWTRDRLSYEQYF.

This chain links TRBV10-3 with TRBJ2-3, with a possible D match to TRBD2 (6 bases). V gave up 6 bases and J gave up 2 bases, with 12 bases separating them. The CDR3 is 14 residues long. CDR1 is ENHRY and CDR2 is SYGVKD in the germline V gene. The CDR3 DNA sequence: TGTGCCATCAGCCGGGACTTCAACACAGATACGCAGTATTTT. It specifies CAISRDFNTDTQYF.

This clone appeared once. The CDR3 spells CASSLSGVGYTF. The CDR3 nucleotides read TGTGCCAGCAGCTTATCCGGGGTTGGCTACACCTTC. V usage is TRBV7-2 and J usage is TRBJ1-2, with D hard to call. The CDR3 extends over 12 amino acids. Germline CDR1 and CDR2: SGHTA and FQGNSA. Trimming shortened V by 2 bases and J by 7 bases, and 8 bases separated the two germline ends.

This clone was seen only a few times. The J gene is TRBJ2-3, the V gene TRBV20-1; D remains ambiguous. Trimming removed 6 bases from V and 4 bases from J, with 8 bases in between. The germline V gene has CDR1 DFQATT and CDR2 SNEGSKA (reference sequence). The CDR3 runs 11 residues. As DNA, the CDR3 is TGCAGTGCGCCCTACCCAGATACGCAGTATTTT. Translating gives CSAPYPDTQYF.